This T cell receptor (beta chain) was retrieved from a study of T cells in women clearing cervical HPV infection. The table came from immunoSEQ multiplex PCR; TCRdb's copy has only in-frame clones and leaves some out. The listing records about 24,000 clones. As regards this clone: The DNA ends 3 residues before the CDR3 does, and the rest of the CDR3 is filled in from the germline J gene.

Trimming took 6 bases from V and 6 from J, leaving 22 bases between them. The CDR3 loop spans 17 amino acids. Germline CDR1 is SGHRS and CDR2 is YFSETQ. The clonotype comes from a woman aged 18 to 75 with a cervical HPV16 infection that either progressed to CIN3+ or cleared (not recorded which). Sequencing was performed on blood buffy coat. This chain links TRBV5-1 with TRBJ1-6; D is perhaps TRBD1 (5 bases). CDR3 DNA, as far as it was read: TGCGCCAGCACCCCTTCGGGGGGTAGGGGACCTAATTCACCC. Residues: CASTPSGGRGPNSP. Given in full, the CDR3 is CASTPSGGRGPNSPLHF.